Shown below are 17 T cell receptor beta chains from a single sample sequenced in a study of T cell repertoires and Cas9 in healthy adults. Clones were read by immunoSEQ multiplex PCR, and TCRdb kept only the in-frame ones, dropping some. The table shows tens of thousands of clones, with around 90% occurring only once. Sequencing was done on a sample of CD4+ effector T cells (CD127+, CD25-, CD137-, CD154-) from PBMCs; culture status not recorded. These receptors originate from a human donor in good health.

The chain recombines TRBV11-2 with TRBJ2-5, with D possibly being TRBD1 (6 bases). Per germline, CDR1 SGHAT and CDR2 FQNNGV. Trimming stripped 4 bases from V and 1 base from J, with 13 bases between. CDR3 length: 15 amino acids. The CDR3 sequence is CASSSHTGRQETQYF. CDR3 in DNA: TGTGCCAGCAGCTCCCACACAGGGCGCCAAGAGACCCAGTACTTC.

About this clone itself: At one of its ends the junction is not consistent with the germline gene, which may arise from a read error. In the same sample, other DNA sequences code for this CDR3. The rearrangement links TRBV2 to TRBJ2-5, with D possibly TRBD1 on 6 matching bases. The CDR3 is 14 residues long. Germline CDR1 SNHLY, CDR2 FYNNEI. CDR3 region: CASSEGTRRETQYF. CDR3 nucleotide sequence: TGTGCCAGCAGCGAAGGGACAAGGCGGGAGACCCAGTACTTC.

The genes are TRBV7-3 and TRBJ1-1; D possibly corresponds to TRBD1 (6 bases). Germline loops: CDR1 SGHTA, CDR2 FQGTGA. Trimming left V 4 bases short and J 1 base short, with 10 bases between. This CDR3 contains 14 residues. The CDR3 DNA reads as TGTGCCAGCAGCTCGGGACACCCGAACACTGAAGCTTTCTTT. Protein: CASSSGHPNTEAFF.

The chain uses TRBV10-3 and TRBJ2-1; 7 nucleotides line up with TRBD2. V lost 11 bases and J lost 1; bases outside the gene matches: 11. The CDR3 runs 15 residues. Germline loops: CDR1 ENHRY, CDR2 SYGVKD. This CDR3 is CAAQSGEGSYNEQFF. The DNA for the CDR3 is TGTGCCGCCCAATCGGGGGAGGGGTCCTACAATGAGCAGTTCTTC.

The gene calls are TRBV19 and TRBJ2-7; the D gene is possibly TRBD2 (6 bases). CDR1 and CDR2 (germline): LNHDA, SQIVND (reference sequence). The CDR3 consists of 13 residues. V lost 7 bases, J lost 2 bases, and 12 bases lay in between. Here the CDR3 reads CASILGRTYEQYV. DNA for the CDR3: TGTGCCAGTATTCTGGGGAGGACCTACGAGCAGTACGTC.

The CDR3 DNA sequence: TGCGCCAGCAGTACCTACGGAGGCTACGAGCAGTACGTC. This translates into CASSTYGGYEQYV. The rearrangement links TRBV10-1 to TRBJ2-7; a possible D gene is TRBD2 (5 bases). V lost 5 bases and J 3 bases, leaving 11 bases between the germline ends. Germline V gene lookup returns CDR1 WNHNN and CDR2 SYGVQD (reference sequence). The CDR3 loop spans 13 amino acids.

The J gene is TRBJ1-2, the V gene TRBV2; TRBD1 matches 9 bases. The CDR3 runs to 17 residues. Germline loops: CDR1 SNHLY, CDR2 FYNNEI. J gave up 2 bases and V 6 bases, and 13 bases lay outside the gene matches. The CDR3 DNA reads as TGTGCCAGCAGCACGCCTCCGGACGGACAGGGGAACTATGGCTACACCTTC. It codes for CASSTPPDGQGNYGYTF.

The rearrangement uses TRBV7-2 and TRBJ1-2; no firm D call. The CDR3 is 14 amino acids. Trimming took off 1 base at V and 8 bases at J, with 14 bases between the two ends. CDR1 is SGHTA, CDR2 FQGNSA, per germline. Here the CDR3 reads CASSLGGVDGGYTF. In nucleotides, the CDR3 is TGTGCCAGCAGCTTAGGTGGAGTTGACGGGGGCTACACCTTC.

This clone occurred once. The chain combines TRBV5-4 with TRBJ2-6, with D hard to call. CDR1 is SGHNT and CDR2 is YYREEE in the germline V gene (reference sequence). The CDR3 contains 14 residues. V lost 4 bases and J 3 bases, leaving 8 bases between the germline ends. The DNA of the CDR3 is TGTGCCAGCAGCCCTCCCCATGGGGCCAACGTCCTGACTTTC. Encoded protein: CASSPPHGANVLTF.

The gene calls are TRBV2 and TRBJ2-5; D is unclear. CDR1 is SNHLY, CDR2 FYNNEI, per germline. V dropped 8 bases and J dropped 7 bases, with 26 bases sitting between them. There are 16 residues in the CDR3. The chain's CDR3 is CASRARVLPLRGTQYF. The CDR3 DNA is TGTGCCAGCCGGGCACGGGTTCTACCTTTAAGAGGGACCCAGTACTTC. Combining the CDR3 with reference TRBV2 and TRBJ2-5 gives the whole variable domain EPEVTQTPSHQVTQMGQEVILRCVPISNHLYFYWYRQILGQKVEFLVSFYNNEISEKSEIFDDQFSVERPDGSNFTLKIRSTKLEDSAMYFCASRARVLPLRGTQYFGPGTRLLVL.

The J gene is TRBJ1-4, the V gene TRBV5-5; D is uncertain. This CDR3 region has 14 residues. The V gene's germline CDR1 is SGHKS and CDR2 YYEKEE (reference sequence). V was cut by 0 bases and J by 6 bases, with 9 bases left in between. CDR3 coding DNA: TGTGCCAGCAGCTTGGGTCCTAAAGATGAAAAACTGTTTTTT. Translation gives CASSLGPKDEKLFF.

The chain uses TRBV15 and TRBJ1-2, with no clear D. The germline V gene has CDR1 LNHNV and CDR2 YYDKDF (reference sequence). V was clipped by 0 bases and J by 2 bases, with 10 bases between them. There are 15 residues in the CDR3. The CDR3 loop reads CATSRDRAANYGYTF. CDR3 nucleotide sequence: TGTGCCACCAGCAGAGACCGGGCCGCAAACTATGGCTACACCTTC.

CDR3 residues: CSVVALGRGDSETQYF. CDR3 coding DNA: TGCAGCGTTGTAGCCCTTGGCAGGGGGGATTCGGAGACCCAGTACTTC. V and J are TRBV29-1 and TRBJ2-5; a possible D gene is TRBD1 (7 bases). V was trimmed by 4 bases and J by 5 bases, leaving 23 bases between them. CDR3 length: 16 amino acids. Germline V gene data show CDR1 as SQVTM and CDR2 as ANQGSEA.

The count of this clone is one. V is TRBV2 and J is TRBJ1-2; 9 bases align to TRBD1. V was pared by 4 bases and J by 6 bases, with 9 bases of the junction left unmatched. The CDR3 runs 15 residues. The germline gives CDR1 SNHLY, CDR2 FYNNEI. The CDR3 is CASSASRDRADGYTF. DNA of the CDR3: TGTGCCAGCAGTGCATCCCGGGACAGGGCGGATGGCTACACCTTC.

The chain recombines TRBV6-5 with TRBJ2-1; TRBD2 might be the D (6 bases). V dropped 5 bases and J dropped 8 bases, with 10 bases sitting between them. CDR1 and CDR2 (germline): MNHEY, SVGAGI. The CDR3 is 12 residues long. The CDR3 DNA sequence: TGTGCCAGCAGTAGGCGGGGCGATGAGCAGTTCTTC. Translation gives CASSRRGDEQFF.

The CDR3 protein is CASSLRAFGETQYF. The CDR3 region has the DNA TGTGCCAGCAGTTTAAGGGCCTTTGGGGAGACCCAGTACTTC. The chain couples TRBV27 to TRBJ2-5; no definite D call. The germline gives CDR1 MNHEY, CDR2 SMNVEV (reference sequence). There are 14 residues in the CDR3. V was cut by 2 bases and J by 5 bases, with 12 bases left in between.

This chain joins TRBV7-6 and TRBJ2-7; a possible D gene is TRBD2 (5 bases). From germline, CDR1 is SGHVS and CDR2 FNYEAQ. V lost 1 base, J lost 7 bases, and 11 bases lay in between. This CDR3 comprises 13 residues. CDR3 sequence: CASSLVPEVEQYV. In DNA, the CDR3 is TGTGCCAGCAGCTTAGTACCGGAGGTTGAGCAGTACGTC.